This TCR beta chain was profiled in a study of tumor and adjacent non-tumor tissue in lung cancer. No cell sorting was done before RNA was extracted from the tissue. A remark on this clonotype: At one end the junction does not follow the germline gene, possibly because of a read error.

Germline CDR1 is LGHNA and CDR2 is YSLEER. This CDR3 region has 15 residues. Three rounds of nested PCR, following a modified ARM-PCR protocol, produced the TCRbeta library. Each CDR3 protein gets one entry after TCRdb re-called the multiplex PCR reads with MiXCR. The sample consists of approximately 110,000 distinct CDR3 sequences, around 75% of them appearing once. Sequencing was performed on lung tumor tissue. This clonotype was obtained from a woman aged 55-70 years with non-small cell lung cancer. The rearrangement links TRBV4-3 to TRBJ1-5; no clear D gene. CDR3 nucleotides: TGCGCCAGGAGCCAATGGGTTAATAGCAATCAGCCCCAGCATTTT. As protein: CARSQWVNSNQPQHF.